This entry lists 13 T cell receptor beta chains sequenced from one sample in a study of cytomegalovirus exposure and HLA in healthy donors. PCR was performed using 60 Vbeta and 13 Jbeta primers. Method: immunoSEQ multiplex PCR; TCRdb's copy keeps in-frame clones and lacks some. Altogether about 96,000 clones are present, roughly 79% being singletons, with the ten largest covering roughly 13%. The specimen sequenced was PBMCs. The receptors derive from a woman in her sixties or seventies in good health and CMV-seropositive.

This chain uses TRBV28 with TRBJ2-5; TRBD2 is a possible D gene (6 bases). The length of the CDR3 is 15 residues. The V and J ends lost 6 bases and 3 bases respectively, with 17 bases between them. Germline loops: CDR1 MDHEN, CDR2 SYDVKM. CDR3 protein: CASSHYGLPEETQYF. In nucleotides, the CDR3 is TGTGCCAGCAGCCATTACGGACTACCTGAAGAGACCCAGTACTTC.

The V and J genes are TRBV27 and TRBJ2-7; D is undetermined. Germline V gene lookup returns CDR1 MNHEY and CDR2 SMNVEV (reference sequence). V was clipped by 2 bases and J by 3 bases, with 14 bases between them. The CDR3 has 15 residues. The CDR3 spells CASSLEASRGYEQYF. The CDR3 nucleotides are TGTGCCAGCAGTTTAGAGGCGTCGCGTGGCTACGAGCAGTACTTC.

The table lists this clone with a few counts. The chain links TRBV4-1 to TRBJ2-6, with D possibly TRBD1 on 6 matching bases. Germline V lookup: CDR1 MGHRA, CDR2 YSYEKL. V was cut by 2 bases and J by 4 bases, with 12 bases left in between. This CDR3 contains 16 residues. CDR3 DNA: TGCGCCAGCAGCCAACTGGGGACATTCGGGGCCAACGTCCTGACTTTC. Residues: CASSQLGTFGANVLTF.

This clone occurred once. V is TRBV20-1 and J is TRBJ1-1, with a weak D call TRBD1 (5 bases). Between the trimmed V and J ends, which lost 6 bases and 10 bases, there was a span of 15 bases. Looked up from germline, CDR1 is DFQATT and CDR2 is SNEGSKA (reference sequence). The CDR3 sequence is 11 residues long. CDR3 sequence: CSAPGGLSAFF. Written as DNA, the CDR3 is TGCAGTGCCCCGGGGGGTCTATCAGCTTTCTTT.

The chain recombines TRBV5-1 with TRBJ1-1, with TRBD1 as a possible D gene (5 bases). The germline V and J ends were trimmed by 3 bases and 4 bases, with 16 bases remaining between them. This CDR3 has 15 amino acids. Germline assignment: CDR1 SGHRS and CDR2 YFSETQ. The CDR3 DNA follows: TGCGCCAGCAGCTCCCGTGGGCAGGGAGGCACTGAAGCTTTCTTT. This translates into CASSSRGQGGTEAFF. The full variable domain, rest sourced from reference TRBV5-1 and TRBJ1-1, is KAGVTQTPRYLIKTRGQQVTLSCSPISGHRSVSWYQQTPGQGLQFLFEYFSETQRNKGNFPGRFSGRQFSNSRSEMNVSTLELGDSALYLCASSSRGQGGTEAFFGQGTRLTVV.

This chain connects TRBV15 to TRBJ1-4; D might be TRBD1 (5 bases). This CDR3 comprises 14 residues. Per germline, CDR1 LNHNV and CDR2 YYDKDF (reference sequence). Trimming removed 8 bases at V and 7 bases at J, with 17 bases between. CDR3 protein: CATQMGGVGEKLFF. The CDR3, as DNA: TGTGCCACCCAAATGGGGGGGGTCGGTGAAAAACTGTTTTTT.

This clone is a singleton in its sample. The chain has TRBV6-1 and TRBJ2-7; D may be TRBD1 (5 bases). The CDR3 length is 12 residues. The V end was cut by 11 bases, the J end by 6 bases, with 17 bases between. CDR1 and CDR2 from the germline V gene are MNHNS and SASEGT. CDR3 protein: CASKGATGEQYF. The CDR3 nucleotides read TGTGCCTCCAAAGGGGCAACAGGCGAGCAGTACTTC.

The gene calls are TRBV27 and TRBJ2-3; 9 bases align to TRBD2. Looked up from germline, CDR1 is MNHEY and CDR2 is SMNVEV (reference sequence). Trimming at V came to 6 bases and at J to 1 base, leaving 5 bases not matched to a gene. The CDR3 spans 15 residues. This chain's CDR3 is CASRGTSRRTDTQYF. CDR3 coding DNA: TGTGCCAGCAGGGGGACTAGCCGACGCACAGATACGCAGTATTTT.

This clone was observed a handful of times. The V and J genes are TRBV7-9 and TRBJ1-2, with 7 bases aligning to TRBD1. Germline V gene sequence: CDR1 SEHNR, CDR2 FQNEAQ (reference sequence). The junction had 12 bases not matched to a gene; V was cut back by 5 bases and J by 0 bases. The CDR3 is 17 residues long. In nucleotides, the CDR3 is TGTGCCAGCAGCCGGGACAGCGCAAGACATGCTAACTATGGCTACACCTTC. Residues: CASSRDSARHANYGYTF.

This clone has only one observation. The rearrangement joins TRBV6-1 to TRBJ2-1, with a possible D match to TRBD1 (6 bases). The germline V gene has CDR1 MNHNS and CDR2 SASEGT. V lost 7 bases and J 9 bases, leaving 22 bases between the germline ends. This CDR3 region has 15 residues. Written as DNA, the CDR3 is TGTGCCAGCACCAAGGACAGAGTGCGATTTATTGAGCAGTTCTTC. Translating it yields CASTKDRVRFIEQFF.

The gene calls are TRBV5-1 and TRBJ2-6; possible D gene TRBD1, 6 bases. The CDR3 runs to 16 residues. V was trimmed by 0 bases and J by 1 base, leaving 8 bases between them. Germline CDR1 is SGHRS and CDR2 is YFSETQ. As DNA, the CDR3 is TGCGCCAGCAGCTTGGGGCAGGGGTCTGGGGCCAACGTCCTGACTTTC. Translated: CASSLGQGSGANVLTF.

V is TRBV11-2 and J is TRBJ2-7; weak D call: TRBD1 (6 bases). CDR1 SGHAT and CDR2 FQNNGV come from the germline V gene. The CDR3 has 12 residues. Between the trimmed V and J ends, which lost 5 bases and 6 bases, there was a span of 11 bases. CDR3 DNA: TGTGCCAGCAGCCACAGGGTAGGCGAGCAGTACTTC. It specifies CASSHRVGEQYF.

A few counts support this clone. The genes are TRBV6-6 and TRBJ2-7; possibly TRBD2 for D (6 bases). V lost 3 bases and J lost 6, with 15 bases in between. The CDR3 sequence is 14 residues long. The germline V gene encodes CDR1 MNHNY and CDR2 SVGAGI (reference sequence). CDR3 nucleotides: TGTGCCAGCAGTTATTTGACGGGAGAGGGCGAGCAGTACTTC. Protein product: CASSYLTGEGEQYF.